The present T cell receptor beta chain was sequenced within a study of blood T cells in healthy people across ages. Study-wide findings and caveats: Reliance upon unsorted PBMCs precluded definitive naive versus antigen-experienced comparison.

The CDR3 runs to 14 residues. Germline V gives CDR1 SQVTM, CDR2 ANQGSEA. Trimming took off 6 bases at V and 0 bases at J, with 15 bases between the two ends. For the second PCR, which ran for 7 to 11 cycles, a sample-barcoded 5' primer and a J-beta primer mix were used. MiXCR, applied by TCRdb to the 5' RACE reads, yields one record per CDR3 protein. The sample has some 1.5 million distinct CDR3 sequences; roughly 30% are singletons. Details on this clonotype: Antigen unknown.

This receptor was taken from a woman aged 30 to 39 in good health. Sequencing was performed on blood. This chain uses TRBV29-1 with TRBJ2-7; tentative D call: TRBD2 (6 bases). This CDR3 reads CSVTRGINSYEQYF. Written as DNA, the CDR3 is TGCAGCGTCACCCGGGGGATAAACTCCTACGAGCAGTACTTC.